Below, 27 T cell receptor beta chains from the same sample are listed, as sequenced in a study of cytomegalovirus exposure and HLA in healthy donors. Researchers ran the PCR with 60 Vbeta and 13 Jbeta primers. Generated by immunoSEQ multiplex PCR, the TCRdb table keeps only in-frame clones and is missing some. The sample holds about 140,000 clones; roughly 72% are singletons and the top ten take about 2%. The source material was PBMCs. These TCRs come from a man aged 40-49 years in good health and CMV-seronegative.

The chain recombines TRBV19 with TRBJ2-2, with 7 bases identical to TRBD2. The CDR3 sequence is 15 residues long. Germline assignment: CDR1 LNHDA and CDR2 SQIVND (reference sequence). The ends lost 6 bases at V and 3 bases at J; junction bases unmatched: 7. CDR3 amino acids: CASSPRGRDTGELFF. The CDR3 DNA is TGTGCCAGTAGCCCACGGGGGAGGGACACCGGGGAGCTGTTTTTT.

The gene calls are TRBV9 and TRBJ1-6, with TRBD1 as a possible D gene (6 bases). Per germline, CDR1 SGDLS and CDR2 YYNGEE. The CDR3 contains 14 residues. V was pared by 4 bases and J by 7 bases, with 12 bases between. The DNA of the CDR3 is TGTGCCAGCAGCCCGAGACAGGAGAATTCACCCCTCCACTTT. Translated, it gives CASSPRQENSPLHF.

This clone was picked up a small number of times. This CDR3 is CASSPTDVNTEAFF. CDR3 nucleotide sequence: TGTGCCAGTTCCCCGACAGATGTGAACACTGAAGCTTTCTTT. V gene TRBV19 combines with J gene TRBJ1-1; TRBD1 might be the D (5 bases). The CDR3 is 14 residues long. Trimming cost V 8 bases and J 0 bases, with 13 bases left between them. Germline V lookup: CDR1 LNHDA, CDR2 SQIVND (reference sequence).

The J gene is TRBJ2-3, the V gene TRBV11-2; 9 bases match TRBD2. The CDR3 is 15 residues long. Germline V CDR1 and CDR2: SGHAT, FQNNGV. V shed 6 bases, J shed 2 bases, and the junction held 6 bases outside the gene matches. The CDR3 nucleotides read TGTGCCAGCAGTCTGCGGGGGGGGACCACAGATACGCAGTATTTT. Protein sequence: CASSLRGGTTDTQYF.

The chain links TRBV7-9 to TRBJ1-2; 7 bases line up with TRBD1. The V gene's germline CDR1 is SEHNR and CDR2 FQNEAQ (reference sequence). The CDR3 runs to 13 residues. V lost 3 bases and J lost 4; bases outside the gene matches: 2. For the CDR3, the DNA is TGTGCCAGCAGCTTGGGACAGATCTATGGCTACACCTTC. The encoded protein is CASSLGQIYGYTF.

This clone was counted a single time. This sequence joins TRBV30 and TRBJ2-6, with D possibly being TRBD2 (6 bases). The CDR3 totals 15 residues. Germline V gene sequence: CDR1 GTSNPN, CDR2 SVGIG (reference sequence). V gave up 5 bases and J gave up 1 base, with 12 bases separating them. The CDR3 DNA sequence: TGTGCCTGGGCAACGGGACTGTCTGGGGCCAACGTCCTGACTTTC. Translated: CAWATGLSGANVLTF.

The genes are TRBV4-3 and TRBJ2-3; D unresolved. The CDR3 is 15 amino acids. Germline CDR1 reads LGHNA; CDR2 reads YSLEER. Deletions cut 0 bases from V and 2 bases from J, with 9 bases between. CDR3 residues: CASSQEPGLTDTQYF. The CDR3, as DNA: TGCGCCAGCAGCCAAGAGCCAGGCCTCACAGATACGCAGTATTTT.

DNA of the CDR3: TGTGCCAGCAGTGCTCAAGAACAGGGGGGCAGGAATGAGCAGTTCTTC. This encodes CASSAQEQGGRNEQFF. V usage is TRBV6-1 and J usage is TRBJ2-1, with 8 bases lining up with TRBD1. CDR1 and CDR2 (germline): MNHNS, SASEGT. This CDR3 has 16 residues. V lost 4 bases and J lost 7; bases outside the gene matches: 12.

The CDR3 sequence is CASSWTEAGYTF. In DNA form, the CDR3 reads TGTGCCAGCAGTTGGACAGAGGCTGGCTACACCTTC. J is TRBJ1-2 and V is TRBV28, with D possibly TRBD1 on 6 matching bases. CDR1 is MDHEN and CDR2 is SYDVKM in the germline V gene. The germline V and J ends were trimmed by 4 bases and 7 bases, with 10 bases remaining between them. CDR3 length: 12 residues.

The chain is built from TRBV30 and TRBJ1-1, with a weak D call TRBD1 (5 bases). V lost 3 bases to trimming and J lost 10 bases, with 15 bases between them. This CDR3 has 12 residues. The germline gives CDR1 GTSNPN, CDR2 SVGIG (reference sequence). CDR3 nucleotides: TGTGCCTGGAGCCAGCCCCTGGGGCGAGCTTTCTTT. Encoded protein: CAWSQPLGRAFF.

This clone was counted a few times. The chain has TRBV6-4 and TRBJ2-3, with 8 bases aligning to TRBD2. Germline CDR1 reads MRHNA; CDR2 reads SNTAGT. The ends lost 5 bases at V and 2 bases at J; junction bases unmatched: 9. The CDR3 consists of 16 residues. The chain's CDR3 is CASSPSAGGPTDTQYF. CDR3 DNA: TGTGCCAGCAGTCCGAGTGCGGGAGGCCCCACAGATACGCAGTATTTT.

The chain carries TRBV11-2 and TRBJ1-5; 7 bases line up with TRBD1. This CDR3 has 18 amino acids. In germline, CDR1 is SGHAT, CDR2 FQNNGV. The ends lost 5 bases at V and 2 bases at J; junction bases unmatched: 15. The CDR3 here is CASSLRQGGVMGNQPQHF. CDR3 coding DNA: TGTGCCAGCAGCCTTCGACAGGGTGGGGTAATGGGCAATCAGCCCCAGCATTTT.

This rearrangement joins TRBV23-1 to TRBJ1-5; D is ambiguous. TRBV23-1 qualifies as an ORF whose function is uncertain. V lost 2 bases, J lost 3 bases, and 14 bases lay in between. The CDR3 is 16 amino acids. CDR3 in amino acids: CASSQPLLANNQPQHF. The CDR3 nucleotides read TGCGCCAGCAGTCAACCCCTCCTCGCGAACAATCAGCCCCAGCATTTT.

This clone was detected only once. The chain carries TRBV27 and TRBJ2-5, with D unresolved. The J call may be in error: the DNA end matches TRBJ2-7 better. CDR3 size: 13 residues. Germline loops: CDR1 MNHEY, CDR2 SMNVEV (reference sequence). CDR3 bases: TGTGCCAGCAGCCTAGGTCGCCCCCACGAGCAGTACTTC. This sequence encodes CASSLGRPHEQYF.

In its sample, this clone was seen a few times. The chain combines TRBV18 with TRBJ1-4; 7 positions match TRBD1. CDR3 length equals 15 residues. The germline CDR1 and CDR2 sequences are KGHSH and LQKENI. V dropped 3 bases and J dropped 13; count of bases not matched to a gene: 14. CDR3 nucleotides: TGTGCCAGCTCACCGGCCGGGACAGCCTCCAGTGGACTGTTTTTT. This gives the protein CASSPAGTASSGLFF.

V usage is TRBV5-1 and J usage is TRBJ2-5, with 10 nucleotides matching TRBD2. This CDR3 is 16 amino acids long. The V and J ends lost 0 bases and 5 bases, in that order; junction bases with no gene match: 7. Germline CDR1 and CDR2: SGHRS and YFSETQ. CDR3 residues: CASSLVLAGAEETQYF. DNA for the CDR3: TGCGCCAGCAGCTTGGTTCTAGCGGGGGCGGAGGAGACCCAGTACTTC. Supplemented by reference TRBV5-1 and TRBJ2-5, the full variable domain reads KAGVTQTPRYLIKTRGQQVTLSCSPISGHRSVSWYQQTPGQGLQFLFEYFSETQRNKGNFPGRFSGRQFSNSRSEMNVSTLELGDSALYLCASSLVLAGAEETQYFGPGTRLLVL.

This clone was counted between two and nine times. V and J are TRBV30 and TRBJ2-2, with TRBD2 identical over 13 bases. In germline, CDR1 is GTSNPN, CDR2 SVGIG (reference sequence). The CDR3 sequence is 15 residues long. Germline trimming cut 3 bases from V and 7 bases from J; bases unmatched to any gene: 5. CDR3 region: CAWRKGLAGNGELFF. CDR3 in DNA: TGTGCCTGGAGGAAGGGACTAGCGGGAAACGGGGAGCTGTTTTTT.

The rearrangement uses TRBV5-8 and TRBJ1-5, with 8 bases identical to TRBD1. V trimming: 4 bases; J trimming: 6 bases; junction bases outside the gene matches: 3. The V gene's germline CDR1 is SGHTS and CDR2 YDEGEE. There are 13 residues in the CDR3. CDR3 sequence reads: CASSLGQAQPQHF. The CDR3 DNA follows: TGTGCCAGCAGCCTGGGACAGGCTCAGCCCCAGCATTTT.

A few counts support this clone. Here the CDR3 DNA reads TGCGCCAGCAGCTTAAACACCTTCTCCTACGAGCAGTACTTC. Encoded protein: CASSLNTFSYEQYF. The chain uses TRBV5-1 and TRBJ2-7; D is unclear. This CDR3 is 14 amino acids long. Between the trimmed V and J ends, which lost 2 bases and 0 bases, there was a span of 9 bases. The V gene's germline CDR1 is SGHRS and CDR2 YFSETQ.

V and J are TRBV4-2 and TRBJ2-3; 16 bases match TRBD2. The length of the CDR3 is 18 residues. The germline V gene has CDR1 LGHNA and CDR2 YNFKEQ. With 4 bases clipped from V and 4 bases from J, the junction kept 8 bases outside the gene matches. Here the CDR3 DNA reads TGTGCCAGCAGCCGAGACCCTGGGACTAGCGGGGGGGCAGATACGCAGTATTTT. Its protein product is CASSRDPGTSGGADTQYF.

The chain joins TRBV27 to TRBJ1-2, with TRBD1 matching 7 bases. Germline trimming cut 2 bases from V and 3 bases from J; bases unmatched to any gene: 3. Germline V CDR1 and CDR2: MNHEY, SMNVEV (reference sequence). This CDR3 region has 14 residues. The CDR3, as DNA: TGTGCCAGCAGTTTAAAGGGGGCCGACTATGGCTACACCTTC. It codes for CASSLKGADYGYTF.

V is TRBV14 and J is TRBJ2-7, with 10 bases aligning to TRBD1. The germline gives CDR1 SGHDN, CDR2 FVKESK. The CDR3 is 16 amino acids. With 0 bases clipped from V and 3 bases from J, the junction kept 5 bases outside the gene matches. CDR3 sequence (DNA): TGTGCCAGCAGCCAAGATGTAGGGACAGGGGTCTACGAGCAGTACTTC. It specifies CASSQDVGTGVYEQYF.

For the CDR3, the DNA is TGTGCCAGTAGTACGGGACTATTCTCCTACGAGCAGTACTTC. Amino acids: CASSTGLFSYEQYF. The V and J genes are TRBV19 and TRBJ2-5; 7 positions agree with TRBD2. The DNA end is more similar to TRBJ2-7, so the J call may be wrong. This CDR3 spans 14 amino acids. Germline CDR1 and CDR2: LNHDA and SQIVND (reference sequence).

This clone was detected once. This sequence joins TRBV6-5 and TRBJ2-3; D is undetermined. V was clipped by 0 bases and J by 4 bases, with 8 bases between them. The length of the CDR3 is 14 residues. Germline values: CDR1 MNHEY, CDR2 SVGAGI. The CDR3 is CASSYSASPDTQYF. CDR3 DNA sequence: TGTGCCAGCAGTTACTCCGCCAGTCCAGATACGCAGTATTTT.

This chain joins TRBV4-2 and TRBJ2-1, with TRBD2 identical over 15 bases. Losses at the gene ends were 1 base for V and 2 bases for J; bases not matched to a gene: 12. The CDR3 length is 21 residues. Germline V gene lookup returns CDR1 LGHNA and CDR2 YNFKEQ. The CDR3 region has the DNA TGTGCCAGCAGCCAAGTGCTTTCGGGACTAGCGGGAGGAGGACCCTACAATGAGCAGTTCTTC. It is translated as CASSQVLSGLAGGGPYNEQFF.

The chain combines TRBV7-6 with TRBJ1-4, with 7 bases matching TRBD1. V shed 4 bases, J shed 0 bases, and the junction held 5 bases outside the gene matches. This CDR3 region has 16 residues. Looked up from germline, CDR1 is SGHVS and CDR2 is FNYEAQ. Written as DNA, the CDR3 is TGTGCCAGCAGCTACAGGGGTTACGCAACTAATGAAAAACTGTTTTTT. This encodes CASSYRGYATNEKLFF.

V usage is TRBV10-1 and J usage is TRBJ2-1, with a possible D match to TRBD2 (6 bases). From germline, CDR1 is WNHNN and CDR2 SYGVQD (reference sequence). The CDR3 has 14 amino acids. The V end was cut by 3 bases, the J end by 6 bases, with 12 bases between. The CDR3 is CASSDTGVGNEQFF. DNA for the CDR3: TGCGCCAGCAGTGATACGGGAGTAGGCAATGAGCAGTTCTTC.